The 30 T cell receptor beta chains in this list originate from one sample, sequenced in a study of T cell responses to AZD1222 COVID-19 vaccine. Some clones are missing from TCRdb's copy, which holds only in-frame ones; the method was immunoSEQ multiplex PCR. This table has approximately 84,000 clones, around 87% appearing once. This material consisted of peripheral blood, taken on day 0 of AZD1222 vaccination. All receptors derive from an adult in good health.

The V call is TRBV28, the J call TRBJ2-1; 9 positions match TRBD2. The CDR3 spans 15 residues. CDR1 is MDHEN and CDR2 is SYDVKM in the germline V gene. J gave up 6 bases and V 7 bases, and 10 bases lay outside the gene matches. CDR3 protein: CASTEIAGAVNEQFF. CDR3 DNA: TGTGCCAGCACCGAAATAGCGGGAGCAGTCAATGAGCAGTTCTTC. Drawing the rest from reference TRBV28 and TRBJ2-1, the complete variable domain is DVKVTQSSRYLVKRTGEKVFLECVQDMDHENMFWYRQDPGLGLRLIYFSYDVKMKEKGDIPEGYSVSREKKERFSLILESASTNQTSMYLCASTEIAGAVNEQFFGPGTRLTVL.

The chain carries TRBV9 and TRBJ2-7; D is uncertain. Per the germline V gene, CDR1 is SGDLS and CDR2 is YYNGEE. This CDR3 is 14 amino acids long. Deletions cut 0 bases from V and 3 bases from J, with 10 bases between. In DNA form, the CDR3 reads TGTGCCAGCAGCGTAGGTGTCCCAGGCTACGAGCAGTACTTC. This translates into CASSVGVPGYEQYF. Together with reference TRBV9 and TRBJ2-7, the CDR3 gives the full variable domain: DSGVTQTPKHLITATGQRVTLRCSPRSGDLSVYWYQQSLDQGLQFLIQYYNGEERAKGNILERFSAQQFPDLHSELNLSSLELGDSALYFCASSVGVPGYEQYFGPGTRLTVT.

CDR3 in DNA: TGTGCCAGCAGCCCCGTCGATAATGAGCAGTTCTTC. It specifies CASSPVDNEQFF. The chain carries TRBV7-6 and TRBJ2-1, with unresolved D. Germline V gene data show CDR1 as SGHVS and CDR2 as FNYEAQ. The CDR3 runs to 12 residues. V was cut by 5 bases and J by 7 bases, with 9 bases left in between.

V gene TRBV6-6 combines with J gene TRBJ2-3; 9 bases align to TRBD2. CDR3 length equals 13 residues. CDR1 MNHNY and CDR2 SVGAGI come from the germline V gene (reference sequence). V was pared by 6 bases and J by 4 bases, with 2 bases of the junction left unmatched. CDR3 bases: TGTGCCAGCAGCCGACTAGCGGCAGATACGCAGTATTTT. This translates into CASSRLAADTQYF.

The chain couples TRBV7-2 to TRBJ2-5; possible D gene TRBD1, 6 bases. The CDR3 has 14 amino acids. Trimming took off 4 bases at V and 4 bases at J, with 13 bases between the two ends. The germline CDR1 and CDR2 sequences are SGHTA and FQGNSA. The CDR3 sequence: CASSSYRERETQYF. The DNA of the CDR3 is TGTGCCAGCAGCTCGTACAGGGAACGAGAGACCCAGTACTTC.

The V and J genes are TRBV3-1 (or the pseudogene TRBV3-2) and TRBJ1-2; D gene uncertain. The length of the CDR3 is 14 residues. The germline gives CDR1 LGHDT, CDR2 YNNKEL (reference sequence). Trimming took off 1 base at V and 8 bases at J, with 14 bases between the two ends. The CDR3 is CASSQGTRSEGYTF. In DNA form, the CDR3 reads TGTGCCAGCAGCCAAGGAACACGGTCAGAGGGCTACACCTTC.

The chain employs TRBV5-6 and TRBJ2-4, with no clear D. CDR3 size: 15 residues. The germline CDR1 and CDR2 sequences are SGHDT and YYEEEE. V was pared by 3 bases and J by 0 bases, with 10 bases between. Here the CDR3 DNA reads TGTGCCAGCAGCTCCGCGGAGCTAGCCAAAAACATTCAGTACTTC. Its protein product is CASSSAELAKNIQYF.

J is TRBJ2-7 and V is TRBV11-2, with a weak D call TRBD1 (6 bases). CDR3 length equals 10 residues. V was cut by 0 bases and J by 13 bases, with 7 bases left in between. Germline V gene data show CDR1 as SGHAT and CDR2 as FQNNGV. This chain's CDR3 is CASSLEGTYF. In DNA, the CDR3 is TGTGCCAGCAGCTTAGAAGGGACATACTTC.

This chain joins TRBV5-6 and TRBJ1-5; D unclear. Trimming stripped 0 bases from V and 0 bases from J, with 10 bases between. Germline CDR1 reads SGHDT; CDR2 reads YYEEEE. The CDR3 extends over 16 amino acids. The CDR3 reads CASSLGRLNSNQPQHF. CDR3 DNA: TGTGCCAGCAGCTTGGGTAGACTTAATAGCAATCAGCCCCAGCATTTT.

V gene TRBV10-2 combines with J gene TRBJ2-1; D is uncertain. The CDR3 is made up of 12 amino acids. Germline values: CDR1 WSHSY, CDR2 SAAADI. V was pared by 5 bases and J by 4 bases, with 6 bases between. The CDR3 protein is CASSPPYNEQFF. CDR3 DNA sequence: TGCGCCAGCAGTCCCCCTTACAATGAGCAGTTCTTC.

The genes are TRBV19 and TRBJ1-5; TRBD1 might be the D (6 bases). Trimming shortened V by 4 bases and J by 0 bases, and 16 bases separated the two germline ends. CDR1 and CDR2 from the germline V gene are LNHDA and SQIVND (reference sequence). This CDR3 comprises 17 residues. In nucleotides, the CDR3 is TGTGCCAGTAGTAGGGCAGGGGAGCTGGTTAGCAATCAGCCCCAGCATTTT. It translates to CASSRAGELVSNQPQHF.

The gene calls are TRBV28 and TRBJ2-7, with TRBD1 as a possible D gene (6 bases). The V end was cut by 5 bases, the J end by 3 bases, with 23 bases between. Germline V gene lookup returns CDR1 MDHEN and CDR2 SYDVKM. The CDR3 is 17 residues long. CDR3 amino acids: CASSPFVGTQTNYEQYF. In DNA, the CDR3 is TGTGCCAGCAGTCCCTTTGTGGGGACACAAACTAACTACGAGCAGTACTTC.

The V gene is TRBV25-1, the J gene TRBJ1-1, with 7 bases identical to TRBD1. The trim removed 8 bases at V and 5 bases at J, leaving 5 bases unmatched. The CDR3 is 12 residues long. CDR1 is MGHDK, CDR2 SYGVNS, per germline. The DNA of the CDR3 is TGTGCCAGCCGGGACAGCGGGACTGAAGCTTTCTTT. This codes for CASRDSGTEAFF.

In its sample, this clone was seen once. V is TRBV28 and J is TRBJ1-2, with 12 bases fitting TRBD1. The CDR3 is 14 amino acids. Germline V CDR1 and CDR2: MDHEN, SYDVKM. V lost 4 bases and J lost 7; bases outside the gene matches: 4. Here the CDR3 reads CASSYGTGGLGYTF. The CDR3, as DNA: TGTGCCAGCAGTTACGGGACAGGGGGCCTTGGCTACACCTTC.

The chain is built from TRBV5-1 and TRBJ2-2; D is unresolved. This CDR3 has 15 residues. Trimming left V 0 bases short and J 3 bases short, with 9 bases between. Germline assignment: CDR1 SGHRS and CDR2 YFSETQ. The CDR3 protein is CASSLGSYDTGELFF. In DNA, the CDR3 is TGCGCCAGCAGCTTGGGGAGTTACGACACCGGGGAGCTGTTTTTT.

The chain joins TRBV2 to TRBJ2-7; either TRBD1 or TRBD2 may supply D (5 bases each). The germline V gene encodes CDR1 SNHLY and CDR2 FYNNEI. The CDR3 totals 17 residues. The germline V and J ends were trimmed by 7 bases and 5 bases, with 27 bases remaining between them. The CDR3 sequence: CASNPLTAGGTLDEQYF. DNA of the CDR3: TGTGCCAGCAACCCTCTCACGGCTGGGGGTACTTTGGACGAGCAGTACTTC.

The rearrangement joins TRBV27 to TRBJ2-7; D is perhaps TRBD1 (6 bases). The CDR3 has 14 amino acids. Deletions cut 5 bases from V and 2 bases from J, with 13 bases between. Germline-derived CDR1 and CDR2 are MNHEY and SMNVEV (reference sequence). CDR3 bases: TGTGCCAGCAGTCTAGCCGGGACACCCTACGAGCAGTACTTC. It is translated as CASSLAGTPYEQYF.

This sequence joins TRBV6-2 or TRBV6-3 and TRBJ2-4; 14 bases agree with TRBD2. CDR1 MNHEY and CDR2 SVGEGT come from the germline V gene. With 4 bases clipped from V and 0 bases from J, the junction kept 8 bases outside the gene matches. This CDR3 region has 19 residues. CDR3 sequence (DNA): TGTGCCAGCAGTTTCTCGACTAGCGGGAGGGCCCAAGCCAAAAACATTCAGTACTTC. Amino acids: CASSFSTSGRAQAKNIQYF.

The V call is TRBV4-2, the J call TRBJ2-2; 8 nucleotides line up with TRBD2. This CDR3 has 15 residues. With 4 bases clipped from V and 2 bases from J, the junction kept 3 bases outside the gene matches. The germline V gene encodes CDR1 LGHNA and CDR2 YNFKEQ. CDR3 residues: CASSLTSDNTGELFF. For the CDR3, the DNA is TGTGCCAGCAGCCTGACTAGCGACAACACCGGGGAGCTGTTTTTT.

V usage is TRBV27 and J usage is TRBJ1-6, with D possibly matching TRBD1 (5 bases). Between the trimmed V and J ends, which lost 9 bases and 9 bases, there was a span of 21 bases. CDR3 length: 15 amino acids. Germline V CDR1 and CDR2: MNHEY, SMNVEV (reference sequence). CDR3 amino acids: CASNYQGSMGSPLHF. The CDR3 DNA is TGTGCCAGTAACTACCAGGGTTCAATGGGTTCACCCCTCCACTTT.

The rearrangement links TRBV5-1 to TRBJ2-6; a possible D gene is TRBD1 (6 bases). The CDR3 extends over 16 amino acids. Germline CDR1 is SGHRS and CDR2 is YFSETQ. V lost 4 bases and J lost 4, with 15 bases in between. CDR3 nucleotide sequence: TGCGCCAGCAGCCCAAGACAGGCTGGCGGGGCCAACGTCCTGACTTTC. Its translation is CASSPRQAGGANVLTF.

The chain carries TRBV27 and TRBJ1-5; 9 bases line up with TRBD1. This CDR3 has 14 residues. Germline V gives CDR1 MNHEY, CDR2 SMNVEV (reference sequence). V dropped 6 bases and J dropped 4; count of bases not matched to a gene: 4. Written as DNA, the CDR3 is TGTGCCAGCAGCCCGGGGACAGGGAATCAGCCCCAGCATTTT. Translating it yields CASSPGTGNQPQHF.

The J gene is TRBJ2-6, the V gene TRBV5-5; 8 positions match TRBD1. With V trimmed by 5 bases and J by 1 base, 11 bases remained unmatched. The CDR3 is made up of 18 amino acids. Germline V gene sequence: CDR1 SGHKS, CDR2 YYEKEE (reference sequence). CDR3 DNA sequence: TGTGCCAGCAGGATACACGGGACAGGACGATCTGGGGCCAACGTCCTGACTTTC. It yields the protein CASRIHGTGRSGANVLTF.

This chain uses TRBV29-1 with TRBJ2-3; a possible D gene is TRBD2 (6 bases). Trimming removed 6 bases from V and 2 bases from J, with 15 bases in between. The CDR3 loop spans 14 amino acids. Looked up from germline, CDR1 is SQVTM and CDR2 is ANQGSEA. The CDR3, as DNA: TGCAGCGTAGGAGGGGCCGCAGCCACAGATACGCAGTATTTT. Translation: CSVGGAAATDTQYF.

This clone came up once. The chain carries TRBV28 and TRBJ1-6; TRBD1 might be the D (5 bases). The germline CDR1 and CDR2 sequences are MDHEN and SYDVKM. The CDR3 is made up of 15 amino acids. The V gene lost 8 bases and the J gene lost 7 bases, with 18 bases spanning the gap. The CDR3 DNA sequence: TGTGCCAGCGAGGGACGGACTTTAGTAAATTCACCCCTCCACTTT. This encodes CASEGRTLVNSPLHF.

The chain carries TRBV2 and TRBJ1-3; 8 bases fit TRBD1. The germline CDR1 and CDR2 sequences are SNHLY and FYNNEI. The CDR3 runs 14 residues. The V segment lost 5 bases and the J segment 11 bases; nucleotides outside the gene matches: 11. The CDR3 DNA sequence: TGTGCCAGCAGTCTTGCCGGACAGGGAAAAGCCATATATTTT. As protein: CASSLAGQGKAIYF.

The gene calls are TRBV2 and TRBJ1-6; tentatively, D is TRBD1 (6 bases). The germline V gene encodes CDR1 SNHLY and CDR2 FYNNEI. Trimming took 3 bases from V and 8 from J, leaving 20 bases between them. This CDR3 has 17 amino acids. CDR3 sequence: CASSEVGGAGDYSPLHF. The CDR3 DNA reads as TGTGCCAGCAGTGAGGTTGGGGGGGCAGGAGATTATTCACCCCTCCACTTT.

On this clone: This CDR3 is also generated by other DNA sequences in the sample. The chain links TRBV12-3 or TRBV12-4 to TRBJ1-1; D unresolved. This CDR3 comprises 13 residues. Trimming took off 3 bases at V and 1 base at J, with 6 bases between the two ends. CDR3 amino acids: CASSLAENTEAFF. In DNA form, the CDR3 reads TGTGCCAGCAGTTTGGCAGAGAACACTGAAGCTTTCTTT.

This clone was found a few times. The chain recombines TRBV7-2 with TRBJ2-2; maybe TRBD2 (6 bases). The germline V gene encodes CDR1 SGHTA and CDR2 FQGNSA. Trimming stripped 2 bases from V and 5 bases from J, with 18 bases between. The CDR3 totals 17 residues. CDR3 residues: CASSLRGTGYVTGELFF. As DNA, the CDR3 is TGTGCCAGCAGCTTACGGGGGACGGGCTACGTTACCGGGGAGCTGTTTTTT.

V is TRBV6-6 and J is TRBJ2-7; the D gene is possibly TRBD1 (6 bases). From germline, CDR1 is MNHNY and CDR2 SVGAGI (reference sequence). V was pared by 0 bases and J by 0 bases, with 9 bases between. The CDR3 runs 15 residues. DNA of the CDR3: TGTGCCAGCAGTTACTCGAGGGGGAGCTCCTACGAGCAGTACTTC. This sequence encodes CASSYSRGSSYEQYF.